The clone carrying this TCR beta chain was counted between two and nine times. Its antigen is as yet unknown. These data are taken from a study of T-cell reconstitution after alpha-beta-depleted transplantation in children. Notes on the study in general: Newly generated T cells supplied most T-cell counts and diversity one year post-transplant.

Trimming removed 3 bases from V and 5 bases from J; junction bases left unmatched: 7. This CDR3 spans 14 amino acids. CDR1 is SGDLS, CDR2 YYNGEE, per germline. Researchers prepared the TCRbeta library using unique molecular identifiers, the study reports. In TCRdb, the PCR reads were re-called with MiXCR into one record per CDR3 protein. Among fewer than 550,000 distinct CDR3 sequences listed, roughly 11% were seen once. The receptor comes from a female patient aged 2-10 years who had a stem cell transplant for aplastic anemia, so the T cells may come from the graft donor. The rearrangement uses TRBV9 and TRBJ2-5; 7 bases fit TRBD1. The starting material was PBMCs, mostly from graft donor cells, obtained 180 days after TCRalphabeta/CD19-depleted stem cell transplant. In DNA, the CDR3 is TGTGCCAGCAGCGCACCGGGACAGTGGGAGACCCAGTACTTC. This gives the protein CASSAPGQWETQYF.